This is a list of T cell receptor beta chains from one sample in a study of blood T cell repertoires in COVID-19. Here immunoSEQ multiplex PCR was the method, and the copy in TCRdb shows in-frame clones only, minus some. Among about 160,000 clones listed, around 84% were seen once. Sequencing input: peripheral blood. All receptors come from an elderly woman with acute or convalescent COVID-19. The CDR3 runs from the conserved cysteine through the conserved F or W. A D gene is named only where the DNA matches it firmly. Where a row states a size, it is once, few, many or the class of an expanded clone; other rows omit it.

cdr3_aa	cdr3_nt	v_call	d_call	cdr3_length	j_call	clone_size
CASSIDRGQEKLFF	TGTGCCAGTAGTATAGATCGGGGACAGGAAAAACTGTTTTTT	TRBV19	TRBD1	14	TRBJ1-4	-
CASSSTKSHNTGELFF	TGTGCCAGCAGTTCGACAAAAAGTCATAACACCGGGGAGCTGTTTTTT	TRBV27	-	16	TRBJ2-2	-
CASSLELQWVKYEQYF	TGTGCCAGCAGCTTAGAATTACAGTGGGTTAAATACGAGCAGTACTTC	TRBV5-8	-	16	TRBJ2-7	-
CASSVFGTSGRATFTDTQYF	TGTGCCAGCAGTGTATTTGGGACTAGCGGGAGGGCCACTTTTACAGATACGCAGTATTTT	TRBV6-1	TRBD2	20	TRBJ2-3	few
CASSYKGGSSPLHF	TGTGCCAGCAGTTACAAGGGGGGGTCCTCACCCCTCCACTTT	TRBV6-6	-	14	TRBJ1-6	-
CASSYSGGLTYEQYF	TGTGCCAGCAGTTACTCAGGGGGCCTCACCTACGAGCAGTACTTC	TRBV6-2/TRBV6-3	TRBD1	15	TRBJ2-7	-
CASTLGLDQPQHF	TGTGCCAGCACCTTGGGGCTCGATCAGCCCCAGCATTTT	TRBV12-3/TRBV12-4	-	13	TRBJ1-5	-
CASSFLSGQGGAFF	TGTGCCAGCAGTTTCCTATCGGGACAGGGGGGAGCTTTCTTT	TRBV6-5	TRBD1	14	TRBJ1-1	-
CASRTGQGDYGYTF	TGTGCCAGCAGGACGGGACAGGGGGACTATGGCTACACCTTC	TRBV2	TRBD1	14	TRBJ1-2	-
CASSPLTGSGEKLFF	TGTGCCAGCAGCCCGTTGACAGGGTCGGGGGAAAAACTGTTTTTT	TRBV7-9	TRBD1	15	TRBJ1-4	-
CASSLGGVEAFF	TGTGCCAGCAGCTTGGGGGGGGTTGAAGCTTTCTTT	TRBV5-4	-	12	TRBJ1-1	-
CASSRGFSETQYF	TGTGCCAGCAGCCGAGGGTTTTCTGAGACCCAGTACTTC	TRBV3-1/TRBV3-2	-	13	TRBJ2-5	-
CASSPGTHHQDAFF	TGTGCCAGCAGCCCCGGGACTCACCACCAGGATGCTTTCTTT	TRBV9	-	14	TRBJ1-1	-
CASSWTGRAEAFF	TGTGCCAGCAGTTGGACAGGGAGGGCTGAAGCTTTCTTT	TRBV28	TRBD1	13	TRBJ1-1	few